These 3 T cell receptor beta chains were all obtained from the same sample, sequenced in a study of T cell clones after liver transplantation. Only in-frame clones appear in the TCRdb table, and some are missing; sequencing was by immunoSEQ multiplex PCR. The sample lists 77,000 or so clones, about four fifths seen once, with approximately 0.77% in the top ten. The sample was CD4+ T cells from blood, taken 12 months after liver transplant. These receptors all stem from a human patient who received a liver transplant. The T cells may partly be graft donor cells.

The J gene is TRBJ1-3, the V gene TRBV6-6, with D possibly TRBD1 on 6 matching bases. CDR1 and CDR2 from the germline V gene are MNHNY and SVGAGI (reference sequence). CDR3 length: 16 amino acids. Trimming stripped 2 bases from V and 3 bases from J, with 14 bases between. CDR3 protein: CASSYVDRNRGNTIYF. DNA of the CDR3: TGTGCCAGCAGTTACGTGGACAGAAACCGTGGAAACACCATATATTTT.

This clone was picked up a small number of times. The chain recombines TRBV13 with TRBJ2-7, with TRBD2 matching over 9 bases. CDR3 length: 17 residues. Looked up from germline, CDR1 is PRHDT and CDR2 is FYEKMQ (reference sequence). Trimming cost V 5 bases and J 3 bases; bases outside gene matches: 14. CDR3 sequence reads: CASSARISGRSDYEQYF. As DNA, the CDR3 is TGTGCCAGCAGCGCCCGAATTAGCGGGAGATCCGACTACGAGCAGTACTTC.

This clone was counted a single time. The chain uses TRBV28 and TRBJ2-1, with D tentatively TRBD2 (6 bases). Germline V gives CDR1 MDHEN, CDR2 SYDVKM. The CDR3 length is 15 residues. The germline V and J ends were trimmed by 6 bases and 4 bases, with 16 bases remaining between them. Here the CDR3 reads CASSAPGEAYNEQFF. The CDR3 bases are TGTGCCAGCAGCGCTCCGGGGGAGGCATACAATGAGCAGTTCTTC.